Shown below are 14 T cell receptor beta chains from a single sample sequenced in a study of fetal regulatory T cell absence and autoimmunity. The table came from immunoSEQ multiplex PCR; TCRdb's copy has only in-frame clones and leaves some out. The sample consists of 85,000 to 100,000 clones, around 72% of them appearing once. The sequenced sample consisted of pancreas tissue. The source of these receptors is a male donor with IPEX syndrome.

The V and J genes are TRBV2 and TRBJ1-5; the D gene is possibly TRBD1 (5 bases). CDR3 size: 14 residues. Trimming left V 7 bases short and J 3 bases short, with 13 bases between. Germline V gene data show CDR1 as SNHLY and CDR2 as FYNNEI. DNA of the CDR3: TGTGCCAGCATGAAGGACACCATCAATCAGCCCCAGCATTTT. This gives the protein CASMKDTINQPQHF.

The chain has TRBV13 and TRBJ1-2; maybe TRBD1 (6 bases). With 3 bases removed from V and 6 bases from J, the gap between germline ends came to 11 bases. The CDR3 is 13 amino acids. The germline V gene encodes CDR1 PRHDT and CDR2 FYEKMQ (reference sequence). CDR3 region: CASSFGGADGYTF. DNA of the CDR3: TGTGCCAGCAGCTTTGGGGGCGCGGATGGCTACACCTTC.

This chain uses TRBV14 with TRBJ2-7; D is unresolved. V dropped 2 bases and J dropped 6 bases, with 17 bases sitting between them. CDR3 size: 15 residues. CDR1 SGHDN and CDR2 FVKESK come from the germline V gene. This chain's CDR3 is CASSQIWKAETEQYF. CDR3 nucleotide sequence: TGTGCCAGCAGCCAAATTTGGAAGGCGGAGACCGAGCAGTACTTC.

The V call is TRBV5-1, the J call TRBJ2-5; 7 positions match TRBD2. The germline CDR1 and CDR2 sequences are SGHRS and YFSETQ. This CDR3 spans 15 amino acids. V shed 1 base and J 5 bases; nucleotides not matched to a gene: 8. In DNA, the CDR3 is TGCGCCAGCAGCTTGTCCGTCGGGGGGAGGGAGACCCAGTACTTC. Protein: CASSLSVGGRETQYF.

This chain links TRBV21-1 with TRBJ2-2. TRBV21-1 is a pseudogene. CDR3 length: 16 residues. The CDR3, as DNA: TGTGCCAGCAGCAAAACGGGGCTACCGAACACCGGGGAGCTGTTTTTT. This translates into CASSKTGLPNTGELFF.

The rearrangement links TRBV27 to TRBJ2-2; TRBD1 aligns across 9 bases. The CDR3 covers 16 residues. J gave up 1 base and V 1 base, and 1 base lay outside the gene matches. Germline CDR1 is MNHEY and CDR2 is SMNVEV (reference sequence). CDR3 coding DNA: TGTGCCAGCAGTTTATACAGGGGGCAGAACACCGGGGAGCTGTTTTTT. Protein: CASSLYRGQNTGELFF.

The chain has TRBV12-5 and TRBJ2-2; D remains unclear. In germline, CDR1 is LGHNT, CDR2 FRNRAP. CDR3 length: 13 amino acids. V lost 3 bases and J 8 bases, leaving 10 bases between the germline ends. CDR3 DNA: TGTGCTAGTGGTTTCTCGGTCGGGGGGGAGCTGTTTTTT. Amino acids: CASGFSVGGELFF.

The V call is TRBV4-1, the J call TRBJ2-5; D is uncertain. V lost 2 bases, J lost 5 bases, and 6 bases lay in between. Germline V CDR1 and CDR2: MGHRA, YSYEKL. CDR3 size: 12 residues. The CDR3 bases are TGCGCCAGCAGCCAACCAACCGAGACCCAGTACTTC. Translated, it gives CASSQPTETQYF.

CDR3 sequence reads: CASSPHHCGRTQYF. The CDR3 DNA sequence: TGTGCCAGCAGCCCCCACCACTGTGGGAGAACCCAGTACTTC. The chain is built from TRBV11-3 and TRBJ2-5; D perhaps matches TRBD2 (5 bases). CDR1 and CDR2 (germline): SGHNT, YENEEA. V lost 5 bases, J lost 8 bases, and 18 bases lay in between. The CDR3 contains 14 residues. The full variable domain, rest sourced from reference TRBV11-3 and TRBJ2-5, is EAGVVQSPRYKIIEKKQPVAFWCNPISGHNTLYWYLQNLGQGPELLIRYENEEAVDDSQLPKDRFSAERLKGVDSTLKIQPAELGDSAVYLCASSPHHCGRTQYFGPGTRLLVL.

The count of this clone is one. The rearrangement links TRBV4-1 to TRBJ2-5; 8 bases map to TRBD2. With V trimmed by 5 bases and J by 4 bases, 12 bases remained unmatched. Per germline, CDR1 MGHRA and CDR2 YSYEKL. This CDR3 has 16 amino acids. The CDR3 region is CASSNTPAGEVETQYF. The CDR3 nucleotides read TGCGCCAGCAGCAATACACCAGCGGGGGAGGTAGAGACCCAGTACTTC.

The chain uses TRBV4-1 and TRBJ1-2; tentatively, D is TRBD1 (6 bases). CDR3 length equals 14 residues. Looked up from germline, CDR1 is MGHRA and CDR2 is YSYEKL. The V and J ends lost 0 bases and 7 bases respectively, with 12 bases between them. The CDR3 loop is CASSQDRGVGGYTF. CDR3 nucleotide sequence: TGCGCCAGCAGCCAAGATAGGGGGGTTGGTGGCTACACCTTC.

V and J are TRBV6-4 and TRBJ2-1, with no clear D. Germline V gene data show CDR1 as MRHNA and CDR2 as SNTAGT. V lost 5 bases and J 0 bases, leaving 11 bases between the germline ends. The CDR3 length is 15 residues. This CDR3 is CASSPRGSSYNEQFF. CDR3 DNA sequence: TGTGCCAGCAGTCCCCGCGGTTCCTCCTACAATGAGCAGTTCTTC.

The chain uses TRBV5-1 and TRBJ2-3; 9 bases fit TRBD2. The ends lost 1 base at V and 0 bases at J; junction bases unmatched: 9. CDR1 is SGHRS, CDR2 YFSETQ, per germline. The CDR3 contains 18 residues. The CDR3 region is CASSLRASGVLSTDTQYF. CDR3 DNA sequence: TGCGCCAGCAGCTTGAGGGCTAGCGGGGTACTTAGCACAGATACGCAGTATTTT.

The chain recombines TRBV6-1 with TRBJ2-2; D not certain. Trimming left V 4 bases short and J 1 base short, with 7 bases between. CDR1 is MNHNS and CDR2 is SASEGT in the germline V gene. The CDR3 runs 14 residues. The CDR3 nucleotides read TGTGCCAGCAGTGTCGGGCGGAACACCGGGGAGCTGTTTTTT. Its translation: CASSVGRNTGELFF.